The 9 T cell receptor beta chains below all came from one sample that was sequenced in a study of T cell responses to AZD1222 COVID-19 vaccine. Some clones are missing from TCRdb's copy, which holds only in-frame ones; the method was immunoSEQ multiplex PCR. The sample records about 140,000 clones, roughly 92% being singletons. This specimen consisted of peripheral blood, obtained on day 0 of AZD1222 vaccination. These receptors were obtained from an adult in good health.

The V gene is TRBV30, the J gene TRBJ1-6; 9 nucleotides line up with TRBD1. CDR3 length: 15 residues. Germline CDR1 is GTSNPN and CDR2 is SVGIG (reference sequence). V was pared by 6 bases and J by 9 bases, with 12 bases of the junction left unmatched. DNA for the CDR3: TGTGCCTGCGAACTGGACAGGGGATTTGGTTCACCCCTCCACTTT. This sequence encodes CACELDRGFGSPLHF. Filled out from reference TRBV30 and TRBJ1-6, the complete variable domain reads SQTIHQWPATLVQPVGSPLSLECTVEGTSNPNLYWYRQAAGRGLQLLFYSVGIGQISSEVPQNLSASRPQDRQFILSSKKLLLSDSGFYLCACELDRGFGSPLHFGNGTRLTVT.

The CDR3 nucleotides are TGTGCCAGCAGCGTACAGGGGAATGAAAAACTGTTTTTT. It specifies CASSVQGNEKLFF. V usage is TRBV2 and J usage is TRBJ1-4; 7 bases fit TRBD1. The CDR3 totals 13 residues. Looked up from germline, CDR1 is SNHLY and CDR2 is FYNNEI. Unmatched junction bases numbered 3, after V lost 6 bases and J lost 5 bases.

This chain links TRBV19 with TRBJ2-1; 10 positions match TRBD2. V lost 5 bases to trimming and J lost 6 bases; unmatched junction nucleotides: 7. The germline gives CDR1 LNHDA, CDR2 SQIVND (reference sequence). This CDR3 contains 15 residues. The CDR3 sequence: CASSLVAGGLNEQFF. CDR3 nucleotide sequence: TGTGCCAGTAGTCTAGTAGCGGGAGGTCTCAATGAGCAGTTCTTC.

V is TRBV5-4 and J is TRBJ1-2, with TRBD1 identical over 8 bases. V trimming: 1 base; J trimming: 6 bases; junction bases outside the gene matches: 8. The CDR3 has 15 residues. Germline V CDR1 and CDR2: SGHNT, YYREEE (reference sequence). DNA for the CDR3: TGTGCCAGCAGCTTGATCCAGGGGGCGCGAGATGGCTACACCTTC. Translating gives CASSLIQGARDGYTF.

The CDR3 here is CASRGQGPYEQYF. CDR3 sequence (DNA): TGTGCCAGCAGAGGACAGGGTCCCTACGAGCAGTACTTC. V and J are TRBV28 and TRBJ2-7; 8 bases match TRBD1. The junction had 3 bases not matched to a gene; V was cut back by 6 bases and J by 2 bases. Germline lookup yields CDR1 MDHEN and CDR2 SYDVKM. The CDR3 spans 13 residues.

Comments on this clone: The same CDR3 also results from other DNA sequences found in this sample. V gene TRBV11-2 combines with J gene TRBJ2-4; D gene unclear. CDR1 SGHAT and CDR2 FQNNGV come from the germline V gene. V gave up 4 bases and J gave up 0 bases, with 7 bases separating them. The CDR3 runs 14 residues. The CDR3 region is CASSSRLAKNIQYF. In nucleotides, the CDR3 is TGTGCCAGCAGCTCGAGGCTAGCCAAAAACATTCAGTACTTC.

This chain connects TRBV11-2 to TRBJ2-1; D may be TRBD2 (6 bases). This CDR3 has 14 amino acids. V was clipped by 4 bases and J by 7 bases, with 14 bases between them. Germline lookup yields CDR1 SGHAT and CDR2 FQNNGV. The CDR3 here is CASSSEGPWNEQFF. CDR3 bases: TGTGCCAGCAGCTCGGAGGGCCCCTGGAATGAGCAGTTCTTC.

This rearrangement joins TRBV6-5 to TRBJ1-1; D is unresolved. The CDR3 spans 14 residues. Trimming shortened V by 8 bases and J by 0 bases, and 13 bases separated the two germline ends. The germline V gene has CDR1 MNHEY and CDR2 SVGAGI. The DNA for the CDR3 is TGTGCCAGCCGACCCCCAACACTGAACACTGAAGCTTTCTTT. Protein product: CASRPPTLNTEAFF.

This chain uses TRBV28 with TRBJ2-4; 7 bases line up with TRBD2. Germline CDR1 and CDR2: MDHEN and SYDVKM. The trim removed 6 bases at V and 1 base at J, leaving 12 bases unmatched. There are 17 residues in the CDR3. CDR3 sequence (DNA): TGTGCCAGCAGCCCACGGGACTACAGTGGGGCCAAAAACATTCAGTACTTC. Its translation: CASSPRDYSGAKNIQYF.